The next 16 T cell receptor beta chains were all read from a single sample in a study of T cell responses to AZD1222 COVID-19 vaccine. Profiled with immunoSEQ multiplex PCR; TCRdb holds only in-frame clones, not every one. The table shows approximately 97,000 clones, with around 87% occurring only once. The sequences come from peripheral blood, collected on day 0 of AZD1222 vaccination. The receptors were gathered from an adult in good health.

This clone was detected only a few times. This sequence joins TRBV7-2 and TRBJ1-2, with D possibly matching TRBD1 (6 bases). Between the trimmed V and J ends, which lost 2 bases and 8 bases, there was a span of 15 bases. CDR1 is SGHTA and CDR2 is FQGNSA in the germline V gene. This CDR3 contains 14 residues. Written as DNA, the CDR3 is TGTGCCAGCAGCTTACAAGACAGGCCTAACGGCTACACCTTC. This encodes CASSLQDRPNGYTF.

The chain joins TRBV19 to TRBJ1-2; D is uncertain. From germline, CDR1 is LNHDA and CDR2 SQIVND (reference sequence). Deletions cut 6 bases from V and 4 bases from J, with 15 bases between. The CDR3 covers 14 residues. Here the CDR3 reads CASRSGSAPYGYTF. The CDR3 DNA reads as TGTGCCAGTAGGTCCGGCAGCGCACCCTATGGCTACACCTTC.

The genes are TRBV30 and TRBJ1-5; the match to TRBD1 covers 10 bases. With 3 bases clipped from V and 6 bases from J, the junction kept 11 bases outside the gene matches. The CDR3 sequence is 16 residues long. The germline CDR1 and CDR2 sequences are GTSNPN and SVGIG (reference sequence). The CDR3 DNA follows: TGTGCCTGGAGCACCCCCGGGACAGGGGAGGCTCAGCCCCAGCATTTT. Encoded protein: CAWSTPGTGEAQPQHF.

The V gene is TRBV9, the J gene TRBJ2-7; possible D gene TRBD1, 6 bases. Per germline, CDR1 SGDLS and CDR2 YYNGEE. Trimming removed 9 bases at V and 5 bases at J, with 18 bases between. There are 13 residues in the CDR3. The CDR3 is CANRGAGVHEQYF. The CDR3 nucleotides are TGTGCCAACAGAGGGGCAGGGGTCCACGAGCAGTACTTC.

The CDR3 bases are TGTGCCAGCAGTCCCTTGCCAGGGACCCACGAGCAGTACTTC. Translated, it gives CASSPLPGTHEQYF. The chain has TRBV6-6 and TRBJ2-7, with D perhaps assigned TRBD1 or TRBD2 (5 bases each). This CDR3 is 14 amino acids long. Per germline, CDR1 MNHNY and CDR2 SVGAGI (reference sequence). V was trimmed by 5 bases and J by 5 bases, leaving 16 bases between them.

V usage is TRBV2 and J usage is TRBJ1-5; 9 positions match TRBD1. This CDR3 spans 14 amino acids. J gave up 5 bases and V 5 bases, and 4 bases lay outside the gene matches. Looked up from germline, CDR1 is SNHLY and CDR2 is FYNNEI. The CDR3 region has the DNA TGTGCCAGCAGTCCTTGGGACAGGGATCAGCCCCAGCATTTT. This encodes CASSPWDRDQPQHF.

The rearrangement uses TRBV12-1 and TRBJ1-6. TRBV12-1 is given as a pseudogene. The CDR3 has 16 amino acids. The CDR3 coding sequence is TGTGCCAGCAGCTTTTTACTTGAGAGATATAATTCACCCCTCCACTTT. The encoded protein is CASSFLLERYNSPLHF.

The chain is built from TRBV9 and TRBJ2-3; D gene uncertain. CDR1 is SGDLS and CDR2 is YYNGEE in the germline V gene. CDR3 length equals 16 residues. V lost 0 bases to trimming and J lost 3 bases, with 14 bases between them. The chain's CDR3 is CASSVEARTLTDTQYF. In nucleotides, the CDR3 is TGTGCCAGCAGCGTAGAGGCTCGGACCCTAACAGATACGCAGTATTTT.

The CDR3 nucleotides are TGTGCCAGTAGTACCGACAGAAGTAATTCACCCCTCCACTTT. It is translated as CASSTDRSNSPLHF. The J gene is TRBJ1-6, the V gene TRBV19, with a weak D call TRBD1 (5 bases). This CDR3 has 14 amino acids. Germline V gene lookup returns CDR1 LNHDA and CDR2 SQIVND (reference sequence). With 4 bases removed from V and 6 bases from J, the gap between germline ends came to 10 bases.

Here the CDR3 reads CATSDPSGSSYNEQFF. CDR3 sequence (DNA): TGTGCCACCAGTGACCCTAGCGGGAGCTCCTACAATGAGCAGTTCTTC. This rearrangement joins TRBV24-1 to TRBJ2-1; 10 nucleotides agree with TRBD2. Germline CDR1 is KGHDR and CDR2 is SFDVKD. This CDR3 spans 16 amino acids. Trimming at V came to 4 bases and at J to 0 bases, leaving 2 bases not matched to a gene.

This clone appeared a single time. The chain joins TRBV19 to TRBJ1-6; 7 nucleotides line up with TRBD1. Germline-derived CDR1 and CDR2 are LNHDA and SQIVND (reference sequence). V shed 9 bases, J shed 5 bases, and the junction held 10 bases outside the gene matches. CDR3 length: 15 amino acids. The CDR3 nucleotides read TGTGCCAGCCGGAAGGTGGGACAGAATAATTCACCCCTCCACTTT. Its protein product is CASRKVGQNNSPLHF. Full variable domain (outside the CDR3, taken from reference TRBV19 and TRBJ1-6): DGGITQSPKYLFRKEGQNVTLSCEQNLNHDAMYWYRQDPGQGLRLIYYSQIVNDFQKGDIAEGYSVSREKKESFPLTVTSAQKNPTAFYLCASRKVGQNNSPLHFGNGTRLTVT.

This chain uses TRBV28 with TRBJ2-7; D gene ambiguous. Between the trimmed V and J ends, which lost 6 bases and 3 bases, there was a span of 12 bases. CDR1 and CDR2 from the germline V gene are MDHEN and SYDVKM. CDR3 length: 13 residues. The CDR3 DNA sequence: TGTGCCAGCAGCCGCGGATTTCTCTACGAGCAGTACTTC. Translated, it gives CASSRGFLYEQYF.

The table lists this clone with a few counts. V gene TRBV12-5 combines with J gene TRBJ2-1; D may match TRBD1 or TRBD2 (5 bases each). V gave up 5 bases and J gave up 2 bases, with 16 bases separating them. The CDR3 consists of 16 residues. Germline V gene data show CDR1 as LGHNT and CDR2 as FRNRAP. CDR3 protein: CASGPEGQATYNEQFF. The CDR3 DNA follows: TGTGCTAGTGGTCCCGAGGGGCAGGCGACCTACAATGAGCAGTTCTTC.

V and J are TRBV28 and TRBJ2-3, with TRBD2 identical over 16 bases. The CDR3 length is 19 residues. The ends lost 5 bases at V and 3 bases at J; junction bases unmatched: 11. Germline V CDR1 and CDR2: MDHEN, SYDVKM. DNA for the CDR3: TGTGCCAGCAGTCCCCCGTTGGGACTAGCGGGAGGGGGGACAGATACGCAGTATTTT. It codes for CASSPPLGLAGGGTDTQYF.

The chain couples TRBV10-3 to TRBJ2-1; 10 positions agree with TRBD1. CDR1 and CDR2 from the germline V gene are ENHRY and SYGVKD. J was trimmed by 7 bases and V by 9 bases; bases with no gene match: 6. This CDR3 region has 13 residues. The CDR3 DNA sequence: TGTGCCATGAGTAAGGGACAGGGGAATGAGCAGTTCTTC. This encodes CAMSKGQGNEQFF.

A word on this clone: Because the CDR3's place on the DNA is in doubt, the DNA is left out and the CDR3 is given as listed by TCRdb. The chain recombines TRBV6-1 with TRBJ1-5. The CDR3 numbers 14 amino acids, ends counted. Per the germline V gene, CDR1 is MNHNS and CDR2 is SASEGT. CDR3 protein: CASSEGTSGQPQHF.